This T cell receptor beta chain came from a study of shared clonotypes between healthy human individuals. The protocol was immunoSEQ multiplex PCR, while the TCRdb copy is restricted to in-frame clones and leaves out a portion. The data show hundreds of thousands of clones, 60% to 80% seen once. A note on this clone: Its specificity is unknown.

Study-wide points: An expected dependence of interdonor clonotype sharing on sequencing depth was noted.

The CDR3 extends over 12 amino acids. The germline CDR1 and CDR2 sequences are SQVTM and ANQGSEA. The clonotype comes from a woman in her thirties or forties in good health. Some clones in this sample may be carry-over from other donors' samples. The rearrangement uses TRBV29-1 and TRBJ2-1; 7 bases line up with TRBD1. Sequencing was performed on PBMCs. The CDR3 region is CPLGGACNEQFF. CDR3 nucleotide sequence: TGCCCTCTAGGGGGCGCCTGTAATGAGCAGTTCTTC.